This T cell receptor (beta chain) is from a study of T cell clonality in common variable immunodeficiency. Here immunoSEQ multiplex PCR was the method, and the copy in TCRdb shows in-frame clones only, minus some. The table lists about 39,000 clones, with no singletons. Both groups were predominantly of Caucasian heritage. Each donor provided roughly 5 to 8 ml of heparinized whole blood. A word on this clone: Antigen specificity is unknown. Read sequence stops 3 residues before the CDR3 end, and the germline J gene provides the missing end.

V was clipped by 6 bases and J by 4 bases; unmatched bases: 7. This CDR3 contains 15 residues. From germline, CDR1 is KGHSH and CDR2 LQKENI. General study results and limits: TCRbeta clonality was increased in CVID versus healthy controls. Compared with controls, CVID subjects had fewer shared TCRbeta clones.

V and J are TRBV18 and TRBJ2-3; 10 nucleotides line up with TRBD1. The source of this sequence is a person aged 18 to 70 in good health. Sequenced: peripheral blood mononuclear cells. CDR3 loop: CASSVPGQGSDTQYF. The part of the CDR3 DNA that was read is TGTGCCAGCTCGGTACCGGGACAGGGGTCAGATACG.